Described below is a single T cell receptor (beta chain) sequence and its context. CDR3 length: 13 residues. The germline V and J ends were trimmed by 7 bases and 4 bases, with 15 bases remaining between them. Germline V gene sequence: CDR1 SGHRS, CDR2 YFSETQ. The sample originates from a study of technical replicates of blood from a handful of donors. Profiling relied on immunoSEQ multiplex PCR, and the TCRdb table lists in-frame clones only, not all of them. The table includes fewer than 100,000 clones, 95% to 97% detected once. The chain employs TRBV5-1 and TRBJ2-7; possibly TRBD1 for D (5 bases). Sequencing was done on a sample of T cells isolated from PBMCs. This sequence was found in a human donor in good health. The CDR3 nucleotides read TGCGCCAGCTCCAGGGCGGAAATGTACGAGCAGTACTTC. It is translated as CASSRAEMYEQYF. Based on the CDR3 plus reference TRBV5-1 and TRBJ2-7, the full variable domain is KAGVTQTPRYLIKTRGQQVTLSCSPISGHRSVSWYQQTPGQGLQFLFEYFSETQRNKGNFPGRFSGRQFSNSRSEMNVSTLELGDSALYLCASSRAEMYEQYFGPGTRLTVT.